The 25 T cell receptor beta chains below come from one sample, sequenced in a study of T-cell reconstitution after alpha-beta-depleted transplantation in children. The library targeted TCRbeta and was prepared with unique molecular identifiers. TCRdb processed the PCR reads anew with MiXCR; each CDR3 protein has one entry. The sample lists approximately 390,000 distinct CDR3 sequences, 11% occurring once. This specimen was PBMCs from the stem cell graft donor, taken from the stem cell graft. The receptors originated from a human donor who donated a stem cell graft to a child with acute myeloid leukemia.

The sample holds a few counts of this clonotype. The V call is TRBV7-9, the J call TRBJ1-2; D possibly corresponds to TRBD1 (5 bases). Germline lookup yields CDR1 SEHNR and CDR2 FQNEAQ (reference sequence). The CDR3 length is 11 residues. V was trimmed by 4 bases and J by 8 bases, leaving 8 bases between them. CDR3 nucleotide sequence: TGTGCCAGCAGCTCAGGGTTGGGCTACACCTTC. Translating gives CASSSGLGYTF.

The chain carries TRBV12-3 or TRBV12-4 and TRBJ2-1, with 10 bases matching TRBD2. Trimming removed 6 bases from V and 8 bases from J; junction bases left unmatched: 7. The CDR3 is 14 residues long. CDR3 sequence reads: CASRPSGGADEQFF. In DNA, the CDR3 is TGTGCCAGCAGACCAAGCGGGGGGGCTGATGAGCAGTTCTTC.

This clonotype was found many times. CDR3 sequence reads: CASSLTRDRQETQYF. Written as DNA, the CDR3 is TGCGCCAGCAGCTTGACCCGGGACAGGCAAGAGACCCAGTACTTC. V is TRBV5-1 and J is TRBJ2-5; 8 bases are a match to TRBD1. V gave up 1 base and J gave up 2 bases; unmatched junction bases: 4. This CDR3 region has 15 residues. CDR1 is SGHRS and CDR2 is YFSETQ in the germline V gene. Variable domain in full (rest from reference TRBV5-1 and TRBJ2-5): KAGVTQTPRYLIKTRGQQVTLSCSPISGHRSVSWYQQTPGQGLQFLFEYFSETQRNKGNFPGRFSGRQFSNSRSEMNVSTLELGDSALYLCASSLTRDRQETQYFGPGTRLLVL.

The chain joins TRBV12-3 or TRBV12-4 to TRBJ1-5, with 9 bases fitting TRBD1. The CDR3 runs 15 residues. Trimming took 5 bases from V and 0 from J; bases not matched to a gene: 2. The CDR3 reads CASSRQGGSNQPQHF. In nucleotides, the CDR3 is TGTGCCAGCAGTCGACAGGGGGGTAGCAATCAGCCCCAGCATTTT.

The V and J genes are TRBV12-3 or TRBV12-4 and TRBJ2-5; 7 nucleotides agree with TRBD1. The trim removed 5 bases at V and 2 bases at J, leaving 5 bases unmatched. The CDR3 spans 14 residues. The CDR3 region is CASSPDRKQETQYF. CDR3 DNA sequence: TGTGCCAGCAGTCCGGACAGGAAACAAGAGACCCAGTACTTC.

This clonotype has a handful of counts. This sequence joins TRBV5-1 and TRBJ2-7; 7 bases agree with TRBD2. Germline-derived CDR1 and CDR2 are SGHRS and YFSETQ. The CDR3 length is 15 residues. V lost 4 bases and J lost 2; bases outside the gene matches: 9. The CDR3 DNA follows: TGCGCCAGCAGCACGGGCGGGAGTCAAGCCTACGAGCAGTACTTC. It yields the protein CASSTGGSQAYEQYF.

This clonotype was observed many times. J is TRBJ1-1 and V is TRBV27; no clear D. V dropped 0 bases and J dropped 8 bases, with 7 bases sitting between them. The CDR3 is 12 amino acids. The V gene's germline CDR1 is MNHEY and CDR2 SMNVEV (reference sequence). In DNA, the CDR3 is TGTGCCAGCAGTTTATCGGGAGGCGAAGCTTTCTTT. This translates into CASSLSGGEAFF.

This clonotype was seen at least ten times. The J gene is TRBJ2-2, the V gene TRBV9, with 8 bases that match TRBD1. The CDR3 runs to 17 residues. The J segment lost 4 bases and the V segment lost 4 bases, leaving 12 bases of the junction unmatched. The germline V gene has CDR1 SGDLS and CDR2 YYNGEE. CDR3 residues: CASSPIPTGEVTGELFF. The CDR3 DNA reads TGTGCCAGCAGCCCAATTCCGACAGGGGAAGTCACCGGGGAGCTGTTTTTT.

This clonotype has just a few counts. The chain has TRBV5-1 and TRBJ2-7; D may be TRBD1 or TRBD2 (5 bases each). This CDR3 is built from 14 residues. V gave up 4 bases and J gave up 7 bases, with 18 bases separating them. Germline CDR1 is SGHRS and CDR2 is YFSETQ. CDR3 in DNA: TGCGCCAGCAGCGCCCGGGACGGCGGTTCGGAGCAGTACTTC. Translated, it gives CASSARDGGSEQYF.

This clonotype has only a few counts. The rearrangement links TRBV29-1 to TRBJ2-2; D may be TRBD1 (6 bases). Between the trimmed V and J ends, which lost 0 bases and 4 bases, there was a span of 12 bases. There are 15 residues in the CDR3. CDR1 is SQVTM and CDR2 is ANQGSEA in the germline V gene. The CDR3 coding sequence is TGCAGCGTTGAAGATCTTGGGGGCTCCACCGGGGAGCTGTTTTTT. It encodes CSVEDLGGSTGELFF.

This clonotype has a handful of counts. The V call is TRBV5-3, the J call TRBJ2-2; no clear D. TRBV5-3 is treated as an ORF (open reading frame) with a function not yet certain. The CDR3 contains 15 residues. Trimming pared 1 base from V and 0 bases from J, leaving 7 bases between. The DNA of the CDR3 is TGTGCCAGAAGCTTGAATAGAGCGAACACCGGGGAGCTGTTTTTT. Its protein product is CARSLNRANTGELFF.

This clonotype has a handful of counts. The rearrangement uses TRBV6-1 and TRBJ2-3; D call uncertain. There are 13 residues in the CDR3. Germline CDR1 is MNHNS and CDR2 is SASEGT. Trimming cost V 6 bases and J 4 bases, with 11 bases left between them. The CDR3 is CASRSDGSDTQYF. CDR3 in DNA: TGTGCCAGCAGGTCCGATGGGTCAGATACGCAGTATTTT.

This clonotype came up many times. The chain joins TRBV10-3 to TRBJ2-1; D might be TRBD1 (7 bases). The V end was cut by 0 bases, the J end by 5 bases, with 14 bases between. CDR3 length: 16 residues. Germline loops: CDR1 ENHRY, CDR2 SYGVKD. CDR3 DNA sequence: TGTGCCATCAGTGAGTCGGCGGGACAGATTAACAATGAGCAGTTCTTC. This gives the protein CAISESAGQINNEQFF.

The rearrangement joins TRBV9 to TRBJ2-5; 10 nucleotides line up with TRBD1. J was trimmed by 4 bases and V by 0 bases; bases with no gene match: 3. This CDR3 is built from 15 residues. Germline assignment: CDR1 SGDLS and CDR2 YYNGEE. The DNA of the CDR3 is TGTGCCAGCAGCGTAGGACAGGGGGCTCGAGAGACCCAGTACTTC. Translation gives CASSVGQGARETQYF. Variable domain in full (rest from reference TRBV9 and TRBJ2-5): DSGVTQTPKHLITATGQRVTLRCSPRSGDLSVYWYQQSLDQGLQFLIQYYNGEERAKGNILERFSAQQFPDLHSELNLSSLELGDSALYFCASSVGQGARETQYFGPGTRLLVL.

This rearrangement joins TRBV10-1 to TRBJ2-3, with D perhaps matching TRBD1 or TRBD2 (5 bases each). The germline gives CDR1 WNHNN, CDR2 SYGVQD (reference sequence). This CDR3 is 17 amino acids long. V dropped 0 bases and J dropped 6 bases, with 19 bases sitting between them. CDR3 loop: CASSESTEGRFRDTQYF. The CDR3, as DNA: TGCGCCAGCAGTGAGTCGACCGAGGGGCGGTTCAGGGATACGCAGTATTTT.

This clonotype has ten or more counts. The chain joins TRBV6-2 or TRBV6-3 to TRBJ2-7, with D uncertain. Germline V gene sequence: CDR1 MNHEY, CDR2 SVGEGT. The CDR3 is made up of 16 amino acids. Trimming removed 6 bases at V and 2 bases at J, with 20 bases between. CDR3 DNA sequence: TGTGCCAGCAGCCGTCCCGGTGGGCAGACCCCCTACGAGCAGTACGTC. It is translated as CASSRPGGQTPYEQYV.

The gene calls are TRBV19 and TRBJ2-1; 8 nucleotides match TRBD2. Germline loops: CDR1 LNHDA, CDR2 SQIVND (reference sequence). Losses at the gene ends were 8 bases for V and 5 bases for J; bases not matched to a gene: 11. The CDR3 has 15 amino acids. The CDR3 loop reads CASSGGGQVNNEQFF. In DNA, the CDR3 is TGTGCCAGTTCCGGGGGGGGCCAGGTGAACAATGAGCAGTTCTTC.

The gene calls are TRBV10-3 and TRBJ2-1; 8 nucleotides agree with TRBD2. The germline CDR1 and CDR2 sequences are ENHRY and SYGVKD. J lost 10 bases, V lost 8 bases, and 13 bases had no gene match. The CDR3 has 14 amino acids. Here the CDR3 reads CAIGFGGGTREQFF. The DNA for the CDR3 is TGTGCCATCGGATTCGGCGGGGGGACCCGCGAGCAGTTCTTC.

This chain links TRBV12-3 or TRBV12-4 with TRBJ2-2, with 7 bases fitting TRBD1. The CDR3 is made up of 15 amino acids. Unmatched junction bases numbered 5, after V lost 5 bases and J lost 2 bases. For the CDR3, the DNA is TGTGCCAGCAGTACGACAGGGCCTAACACCGGGGAGCTGTTTTTT. This sequence encodes CASSTTGPNTGELFF.

This clonotype has more than one count but fewer than ten. This chain connects TRBV29-1 to TRBJ1-2; D unresolved. Per the germline V gene, CDR1 is SQVTM and CDR2 is ANQGSEA. Trimming shortened V by 8 bases and J by 3 bases, and 7 bases separated the two germline ends. This CDR3 region has 10 residues. Written as DNA, the CDR3 is TGCAGCACATCGGACTATGGCTACACCTTC. Its translation: CSTSDYGYTF.

This clonotype has ten or more counts. The chain joins TRBV7-9 to TRBJ1-4; possibly TRBD1 for D (5 bases). CDR1 is SEHNR, CDR2 FQNEAQ, per germline (reference sequence). V dropped 6 bases and J dropped 4 bases, with 12 bases sitting between them. The CDR3 contains 14 residues. This CDR3 reads CASSLGQSNEKLFF. The CDR3 DNA reads as TGTGCCAGCAGTTTGGGGCAGAGTAATGAAAAACTGTTTTTT.

This clonotype has ten or more counts. The chain combines TRBV7-9 with TRBJ2-2; unclear D gene. CDR1 SEHNR and CDR2 FQNEAQ come from the germline V gene (reference sequence). Trimming shortened V by 11 bases and J by 6 bases, and 10 bases separated the two germline ends. The CDR3 extends over 11 amino acids. This CDR3 reads CAGLMAGELFF. CDR3 in DNA: TGTGCCGGATTGATGGCCGGGGAGCTGTTTTTT.

The V and J genes are TRBV18 and TRBJ2-1, with D perhaps given as TRBD1 or TRBD2 (5 bases each). Trimming left V 0 bases short and J 10 bases short, with 16 bases between. This CDR3 region has 15 residues. Germline loops: CDR1 KGHSH, CDR2 LQKENI. CDR3 loop: CASSPPIGDRREQFF. The CDR3 nucleotides are TGTGCCAGCTCACCACCGATTGGGGACCGACGGGAGCAGTTCTTC.

This clonotype was picked up many times. The CDR3 nucleotides read TGTGCCAGCAGCCGGAGTATAGCGGGAACCTACGAGCAGTACTTC. Its translation is CASSRSIAGTYEQYF. The chain links TRBV27 to TRBJ2-7; 8 bases match TRBD2. From germline, CDR1 is MNHEY and CDR2 SMNVEV (reference sequence). The CDR3 has 15 amino acids. The V segment lost 6 bases and the J segment 2 bases; nucleotides outside the gene matches: 9.

The V gene is TRBV5-6, the J gene TRBJ1-5, with 11 positions matching TRBD1. Losses at the gene ends were 3 bases for V and 7 bases for J; bases not matched to a gene: 6. CDR1 is SGHDT and CDR2 is YYEEEE in the germline V gene. This CDR3 contains 15 residues. In DNA, the CDR3 is TGTGCCAGCAGCTCCGGGGACAGGGGGGAGCAGCCCCAGCATTTT. Its translation: CASSSGDRGEQPQHF.